The clone carrying this T cell receptor beta chain has only a few counts. As yet, its antigen is unknown. The record originates from a study of T cells in Graves' hyperthyroidism and ophthalmopathy. Researchers took RNA transcripts and amplified the TCR beta CDR3 regions from them. The study used the HTBI primer set for a first-round RT-PCR of the TCR CDR3. In TCRdb, the multiplex PCR reads were re-called with MiXCR into one record per CDR3 protein. The table has approximately 430,000 distinct CDR3 sequences, 14% to 15% seen once. Notes on the study in general: The majority of expanded thyroid clonotypes above 0.001 also appeared in blood.

The origin of this receptor is a man aged 18 to 29 with Graves' ophthalmopathy. Specimen: blood.

This chain's CDR3 is CASSGEEHIQYF. Here the CDR3 DNA reads TGTGCCAGCAGTGGAGAAGAACACATTCAGTACTTC. V gene TRBV6-1 combines with J gene TRBJ2-4, with unresolved D. The V gene's germline CDR1 is MNHNS and CDR2 SASEGT. V was clipped by 4 bases and J by 8 bases, with 9 bases between them. This CDR3 contains 12 residues.